The 13 T cell receptor beta chains in this list originate from one sample, sequenced in a study of CXCR3-negative and CXCR3-positive naive CD8 T cells. The study made its TRB cDNA libraries by 5' RACE, adding UMI labels. TCRdb reanalyzed the 5' RACE reads, giving one entry per CDR3 protein sequence and no DNA. This sample's table has over 100,000 distinct CDR3 sequences. The sequencing sample was made of naive CXCR3- CD8+ T cells from blood. Subset in this sample: CD45RO-CCR7+CD27+CD95- naive CD8+ T cells lacking CXCR3 (TNR3-). These receptors were collected from a human donor in good health. Some clones in this sample may be carry-over from other donors' samples.

The CDR3 loop reads CASSPADREAYGYTF. The gene calls are TRBV7-9 and TRBJ1-2; the TCRdb D gene call, TRBD1, has no DNA to confirm it. The CDR3 is 15 residues long. The germline V gene encodes CDR1 SEHNR and CDR2 FQNEAQ (reference sequence).

This chain connects TRBV10-3 to TRBJ2-1; TCRdb selects TRBD1, and the lack of DNA leaves this call unchecked. The CDR3 has 13 residues. Germline-derived CDR1 and CDR2 are ENHRY and SYGVKD. The CDR3 sequence: CAISLEPGQGTFF.

The chain uses TRBV21-1 and TRBJ2-5; lacking DNA, the TRBD2 call made by TCRdb goes unchecked. TRBV21-1 is described as a pseudogene. This CDR3 region has 17 residues. The CDR3: CARAFHGSGGAKETQYF.

The rearrangement links TRBV18 to TRBJ2-1; TCRdb picks TRBD2, but there is no DNA to check that call. From germline, CDR1 is KGHSH and CDR2 LQKENI. CDR3 size: 18 residues. CDR3 residues: CASSPEGAGGPIVLEQFF. The whole variable domain, remainder taken from reference TRBV18 and TRBJ2-1, is NAGVMQNPRHLVRRRGQEARLRCSPMKGHSHVYWYRQLPEEGLKFMVYLQKENIIDESGMPKERFSAEFPKEGPSILRIQQVVRGDSAAYFCASSPEGAGGPIVLEQFFGPGTRLTVL.

The chain carries TRBV6-2 or TRBV6-3 and TRBJ2-2; TCRdb picks TRBD1, but there is no DNA to check that call. The CDR3 sequence is 14 residues long. CDR1 is MNHEY and CDR2 is SVGEGT in the germline V gene. The CDR3: CASLGPLNTGELFF.

The genes are TRBV4-3 and TRBJ2-7; absent DNA, TCRdb's TRBD1 call cannot be checked. Germline lookup yields CDR1 LGHNA and CDR2 YSLEER. The CDR3 is 15 amino acids. Here the CDR3 reads CASSQDLGAAYEQYF.

This rearrangement joins TRBV11-3 to TRBJ2-1. Germline-derived CDR1 and CDR2 are SGHNT and YENEEA. The CDR3 loop spans 12 amino acids. CDR3 region: CASSYESNEQFF.

The genes are TRBV7-9 and TRBJ2-5; the TCRdb D gene call, TRBD1, has no DNA to confirm it. The CDR3 runs to 13 residues. CDR1 is SEHNR, CDR2 FQNEAQ, per germline (reference sequence). CDR3 in amino acids: CASSFVREETQYF.

V gene TRBV7-6 combines with J gene TRBJ2-2; TCRdb's D gene call, TRBD2, goes unchecked for lack of DNA. Germline-derived CDR1 and CDR2 are SGHVS and FNYEAQ. The CDR3 has 17 amino acids. The CDR3 protein is CASSHRLAGGPNGELFF.

This rearrangement joins TRBV20-1 to TRBJ2-3; TCRdb names TRBD1, which stays unverified in the absence of DNA. Germline assignment: CDR1 DFQATT and CDR2 SNEGSKA (reference sequence). This CDR3 has 15 residues. Here the CDR3 reads CSANGFPLDTDTQYF.

The rearrangement links TRBV20-1 to TRBJ2-7; lacking DNA, the TRBD1 call made by TCRdb goes unchecked. CDR1 DFQATT and CDR2 SNEGSKA come from the germline V gene (reference sequence). The CDR3 has 14 amino acids. The CDR3 reads CSARSGASSYEQYF.

This sequence joins TRBV29-1 and TRBJ2-3; TCRdb's D gene call, TRBD2, goes unchecked for lack of DNA. CDR1 and CDR2 (germline): SQVTM, ANQGSEA. CDR3 size: 18 residues. The CDR3 sequence: CSVDGLAGGAGTTDTQYF.

J is TRBJ2-7 and V is TRBV12-3 or TRBV12-4. The CDR3 runs to 11 residues. The CDR3 sequence is CASSQKYEQYF.